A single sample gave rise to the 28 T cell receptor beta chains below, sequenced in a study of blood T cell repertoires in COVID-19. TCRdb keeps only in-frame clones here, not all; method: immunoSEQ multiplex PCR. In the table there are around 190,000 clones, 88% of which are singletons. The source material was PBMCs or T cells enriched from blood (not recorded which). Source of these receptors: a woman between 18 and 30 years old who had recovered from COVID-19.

In DNA form, the CDR3 reads TGTGCCACCAGAGCCCAGGGCTATTTCATGAATGAGCAGTTCTTC. Encoded protein: CATRAQGYFMNEQFF. The rearrangement links TRBV6-5 to TRBJ2-1; maybe TRBD1 (5 bases). Trimming stripped 10 bases from V and 7 bases from J, with 23 bases between. The V gene's germline CDR1 is MNHEY and CDR2 SVGAGI. The CDR3 length is 15 residues.

The CDR3 loop reads CASSRDGAGTYEQYF. The CDR3 coding sequence is TGCGCCAGCAGCCGCGACGGGGCGGGGACCTACGAGCAGTACTTC. The V call is TRBV5-1, the J call TRBJ2-7; a possible D gene is TRBD2 (6 bases). V was shortened by 4 bases and J by 2 bases, with 16 bases between the two germline ends. Germline assignment: CDR1 SGHRS and CDR2 YFSETQ. The CDR3 is 15 amino acids.

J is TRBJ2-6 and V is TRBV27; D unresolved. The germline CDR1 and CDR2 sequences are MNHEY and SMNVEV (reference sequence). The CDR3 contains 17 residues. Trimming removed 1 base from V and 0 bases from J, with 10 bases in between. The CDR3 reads CASSLLSTSSGANVLTF. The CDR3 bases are TGTGCCAGCAGTTTATTATCCACGAGCTCTGGGGCCAACGTCCTGACTTTC.

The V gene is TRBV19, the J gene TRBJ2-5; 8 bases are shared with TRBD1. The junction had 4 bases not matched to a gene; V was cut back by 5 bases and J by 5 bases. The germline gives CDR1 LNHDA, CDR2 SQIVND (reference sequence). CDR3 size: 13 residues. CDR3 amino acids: CASSEYRGETQYF. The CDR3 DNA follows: TGTGCCAGTAGTGAATACAGGGGGGAGACCCAGTACTTC.

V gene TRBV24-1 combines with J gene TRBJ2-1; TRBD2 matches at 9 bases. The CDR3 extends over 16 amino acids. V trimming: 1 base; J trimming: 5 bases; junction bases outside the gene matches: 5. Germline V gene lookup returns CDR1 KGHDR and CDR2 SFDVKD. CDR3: CATSDFEAGGHNEQFF. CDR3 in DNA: TGTGCCACCAGTGATTTTGAAGCGGGAGGACACAATGAGCAGTTCTTC.

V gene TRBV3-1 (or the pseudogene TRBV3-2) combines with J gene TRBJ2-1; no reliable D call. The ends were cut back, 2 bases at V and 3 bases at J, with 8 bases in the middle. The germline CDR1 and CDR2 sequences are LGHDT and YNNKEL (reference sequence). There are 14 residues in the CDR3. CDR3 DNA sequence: TGTGCCAGCAGCCAAAGCTCAAGCTACAATGAGCAGTTCTTC. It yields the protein CASSQSSSYNEQFF.

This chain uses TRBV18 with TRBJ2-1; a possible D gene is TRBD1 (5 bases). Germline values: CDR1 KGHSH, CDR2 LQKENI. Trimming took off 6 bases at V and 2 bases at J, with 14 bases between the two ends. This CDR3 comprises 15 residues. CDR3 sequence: CASSPDTLPYNEQFF. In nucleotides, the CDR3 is TGTGCCAGCTCCCCGGACACCCTACCCTACAATGAGCAGTTCTTC.

In nucleotides, the CDR3 is TGCGCCAGCAGCTTGGGTCAGGGTGACGGTCAGCCCCAGCATTTT. It is translated as CASSLGQGDGQPQHF. The V gene is TRBV5-1, the J gene TRBJ1-5, with D tentatively TRBD1 (5 bases). Per the germline V gene, CDR1 is SGHRS and CDR2 is YFSETQ. The CDR3 runs to 15 residues. Trimming cost V 0 bases and J 6 bases, with 13 bases left between them.

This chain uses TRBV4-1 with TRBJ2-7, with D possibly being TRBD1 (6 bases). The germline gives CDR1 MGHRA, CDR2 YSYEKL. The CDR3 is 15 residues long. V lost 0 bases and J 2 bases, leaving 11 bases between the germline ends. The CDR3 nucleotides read TGCGCCAGCAGCCAAGATCCCGGACAGACCTACGAGCAGTACTTC. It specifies CASSQDPGQTYEQYF.

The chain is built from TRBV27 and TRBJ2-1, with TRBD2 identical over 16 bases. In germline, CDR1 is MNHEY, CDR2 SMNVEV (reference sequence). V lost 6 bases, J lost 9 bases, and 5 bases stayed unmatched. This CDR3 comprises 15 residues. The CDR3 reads CASRGLAGGRIEQFF. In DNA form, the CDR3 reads TGTGCCAGCAGGGGACTAGCGGGAGGGCGCATTGAGCAGTTCTTC.

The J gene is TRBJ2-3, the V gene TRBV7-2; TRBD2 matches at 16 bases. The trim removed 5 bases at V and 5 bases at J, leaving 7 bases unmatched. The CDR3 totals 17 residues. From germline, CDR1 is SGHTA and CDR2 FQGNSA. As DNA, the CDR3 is TGTGCCAGCAGCGTGGGACTAGCGGGGGGGGAGGGAGATACGCAGTATTTT. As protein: CASSVGLAGGEGDTQYF.

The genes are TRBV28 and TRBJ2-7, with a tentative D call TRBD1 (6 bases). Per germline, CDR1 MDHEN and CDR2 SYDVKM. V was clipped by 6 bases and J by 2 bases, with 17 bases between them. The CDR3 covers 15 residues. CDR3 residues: CASSPPRGSPYEQYF. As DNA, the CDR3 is TGTGCCAGCAGCCCGCCCAGGGGCTCTCCCTACGAGCAGTACTTC.

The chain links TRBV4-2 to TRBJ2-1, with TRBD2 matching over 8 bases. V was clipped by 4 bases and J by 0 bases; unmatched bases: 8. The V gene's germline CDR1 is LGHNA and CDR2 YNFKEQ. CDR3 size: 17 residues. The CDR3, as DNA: TGTGCCAGCAGCCCGACTCTAGCGGGCGGCTCCTACAATGAGCAGTTCTTC. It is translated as CASSPTLAGGSYNEQFF.

DNA for the CDR3: TGTGCCAGCAGTAATCTCCGGGACAGGGGAGAGCAGTACTTC. Translating gives CASSNLRDRGEQYF. The chain uses TRBV6-5 and TRBJ2-7; 10 bases align to TRBD1. The CDR3 extends over 14 amino acids. In germline, CDR1 is MNHEY, CDR2 SVGAGI. The ends lost 5 bases at V and 7 bases at J; junction bases unmatched: 8.

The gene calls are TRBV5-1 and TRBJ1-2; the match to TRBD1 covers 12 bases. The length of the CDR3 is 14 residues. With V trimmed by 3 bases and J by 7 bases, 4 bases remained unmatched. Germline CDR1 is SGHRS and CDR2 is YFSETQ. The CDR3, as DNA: TGCGCCAGCAGCTCTGTGGGACAGGGGGCTGGCTACACCTTC. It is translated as CASSSVGQGAGYTF.

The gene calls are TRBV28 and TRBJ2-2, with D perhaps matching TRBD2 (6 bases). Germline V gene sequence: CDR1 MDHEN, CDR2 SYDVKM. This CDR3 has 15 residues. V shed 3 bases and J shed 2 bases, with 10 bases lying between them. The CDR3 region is CASSLLRENTGELFF. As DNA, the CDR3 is TGTGCCAGCAGTTTGTTGCGGGAAAACACCGGGGAGCTGTTTTTT.

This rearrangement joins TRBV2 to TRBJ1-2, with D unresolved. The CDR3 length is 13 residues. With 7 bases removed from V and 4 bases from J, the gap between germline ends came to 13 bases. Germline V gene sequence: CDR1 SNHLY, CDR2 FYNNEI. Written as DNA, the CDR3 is TGTGCCAGCATTACTCAGGAGGCCTATGGCTACACCTTC. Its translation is CASITQEAYGYTF.

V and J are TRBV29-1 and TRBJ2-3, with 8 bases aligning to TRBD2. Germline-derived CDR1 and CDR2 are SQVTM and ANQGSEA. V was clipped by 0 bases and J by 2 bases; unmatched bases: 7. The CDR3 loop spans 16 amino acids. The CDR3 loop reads CSVEDRLAGHTDTQYF. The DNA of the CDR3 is TGCAGCGTTGAAGATCGGCTAGCGGGTCACACAGATACGCAGTATTTT.

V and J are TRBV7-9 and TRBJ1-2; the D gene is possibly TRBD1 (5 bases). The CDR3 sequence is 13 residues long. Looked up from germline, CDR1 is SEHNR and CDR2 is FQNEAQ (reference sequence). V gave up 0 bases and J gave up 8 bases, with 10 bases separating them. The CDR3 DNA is TGTGCCAGCAGCTTAGCCGGGGGGATCGGCTACACCTTC. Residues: CASSLAGGIGYTF.

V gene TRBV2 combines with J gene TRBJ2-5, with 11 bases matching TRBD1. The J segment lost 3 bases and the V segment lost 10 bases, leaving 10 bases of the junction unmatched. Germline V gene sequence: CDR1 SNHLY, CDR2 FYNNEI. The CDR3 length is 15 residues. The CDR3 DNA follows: TGTGCCACCGCCGGGACAGGGGGGATTAAAGAGACCCAGTACTTC. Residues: CATAGTGGIKETQYF.

Here the CDR3 reads CASSYGGPGRTEAFF. The CDR3 DNA sequence: TGTGCCAGCAGTTACGGGGGGCCCGGGAGGACTGAAGCTTTCTTT. The genes are TRBV6-2 or TRBV6-3 and TRBJ1-1; D perhaps matches TRBD1 (6 bases). The CDR3 sequence is 15 residues long. Per the germline V gene, CDR1 is MNHEY and CDR2 is SVGEGT. V dropped 2 bases and J dropped 5 bases, with 15 bases sitting between them.

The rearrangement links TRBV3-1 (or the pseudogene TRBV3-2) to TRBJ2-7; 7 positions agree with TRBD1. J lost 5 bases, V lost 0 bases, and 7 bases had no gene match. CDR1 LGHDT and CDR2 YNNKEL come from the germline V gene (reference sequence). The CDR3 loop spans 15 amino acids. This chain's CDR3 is CASSQDSTGAHEQYF. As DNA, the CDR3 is TGTGCCAGCAGCCAAGATAGTACAGGGGCCCACGAGCAGTACTTC.

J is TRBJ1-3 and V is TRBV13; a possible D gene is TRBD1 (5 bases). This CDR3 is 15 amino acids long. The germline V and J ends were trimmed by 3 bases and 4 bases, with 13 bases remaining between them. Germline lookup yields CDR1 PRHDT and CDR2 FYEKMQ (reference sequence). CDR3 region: CASSFYRLGGNTIYF. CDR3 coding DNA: TGTGCCAGCAGCTTCTACAGGTTAGGAGGAAACACCATATATTTT.

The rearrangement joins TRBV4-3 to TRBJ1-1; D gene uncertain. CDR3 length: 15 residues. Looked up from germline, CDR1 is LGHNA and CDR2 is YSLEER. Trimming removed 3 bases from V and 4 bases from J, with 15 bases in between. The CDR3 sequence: CASSQSAGSVTEAFF. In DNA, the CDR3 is TGCGCCAGCAGCCAGTCGGCCGGGTCGGTCACTGAAGCTTTCTTT.

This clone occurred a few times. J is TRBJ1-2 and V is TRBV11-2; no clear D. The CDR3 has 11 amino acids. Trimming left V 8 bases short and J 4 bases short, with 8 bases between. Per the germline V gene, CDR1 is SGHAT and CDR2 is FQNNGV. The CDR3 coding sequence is TGTGCCAGCCGCTCGGTCTATGGCTACACCTTC. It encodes CASRSVYGYTF.

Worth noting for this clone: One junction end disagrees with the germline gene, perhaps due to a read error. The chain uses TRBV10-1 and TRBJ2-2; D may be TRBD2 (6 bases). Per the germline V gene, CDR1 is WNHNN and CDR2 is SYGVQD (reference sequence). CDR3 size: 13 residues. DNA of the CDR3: TGCGCCAGTAGTGGCGGGATGGCCGGGGAGCTGTTTTTT. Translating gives CASSGGMAGELFF.

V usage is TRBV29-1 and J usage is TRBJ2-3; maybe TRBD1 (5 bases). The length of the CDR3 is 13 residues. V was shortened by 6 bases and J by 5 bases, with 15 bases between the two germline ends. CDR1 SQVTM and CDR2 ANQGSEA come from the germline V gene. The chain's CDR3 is CSVARDGGDTQYF. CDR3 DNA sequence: TGCAGCGTAGCCAGGGATGGCGGAGATACGCAGTATTTT.

In nucleotides, the CDR3 is TGTGCCAGCAGCTTGGTCGGACTAGCGGACAACACCGGGGAGCTGTTTTTT. The encoded protein is CASSLVGLADNTGELFF. This chain joins TRBV5-6 and TRBJ2-2; 10 bases match TRBD2. J was trimmed by 2 bases and V by 0 bases; bases with no gene match: 4. Germline values: CDR1 SGHDT, CDR2 YYEEEE. The CDR3 is made up of 17 amino acids.